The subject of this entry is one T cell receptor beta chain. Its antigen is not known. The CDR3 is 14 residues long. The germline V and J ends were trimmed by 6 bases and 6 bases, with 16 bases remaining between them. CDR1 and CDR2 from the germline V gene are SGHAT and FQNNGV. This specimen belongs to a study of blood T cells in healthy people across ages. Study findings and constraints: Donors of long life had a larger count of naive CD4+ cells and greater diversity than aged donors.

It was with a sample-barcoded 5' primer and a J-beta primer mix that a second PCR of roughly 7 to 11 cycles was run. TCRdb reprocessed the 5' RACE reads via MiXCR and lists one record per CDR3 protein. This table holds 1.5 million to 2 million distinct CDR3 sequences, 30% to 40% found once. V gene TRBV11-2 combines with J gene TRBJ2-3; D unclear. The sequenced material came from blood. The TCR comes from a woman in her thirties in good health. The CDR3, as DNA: TGTGCCAGCAGATCCGCCGGCTATTTGGATACGCAGTATTTT. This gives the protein CASRSAGYLDTQYF.